Sequencing of this T cell receptor (beta chain) was carried out in a study of cytomegalovirus exposure and HLA in healthy donors. Study summary: Researchers found that around 80% of 350 to 500 genotyped donors fell within the Caucasian-associated ancestry cluster.

13 Jbeta primers and 60 Vbeta primers were used for the PCR. The repertoire was sequenced with immunoSEQ multiplex PCR; TCRdb's copy has only in-frame clones and lacks some. The sample carries tens of thousands of clones, approximately 70% recorded once. Overall study results and limits: TCR beta chain V- and J-gene trimming was linked, in a later analysis, to a missense variant in DCLRE1C. Later analysis suggested most CMV-associated TCR beta chains were HLA-restricted.

Concerning this clone: The antigen remains unidentified.

Trimming removed 3 bases from V and 7 bases from J, with 16 bases in between. Germline loops: CDR1 LNHDA, CDR2 SQIVND (reference sequence). The CDR3 covers 15 residues. The sequence was obtained from a man aged 45 to 65 in good health and CMV-seronegative. The chain carries TRBV19 and TRBJ1-5; a weak D match, TRBD1 (6 bases). Source material: PBMCs. The CDR3: CASSMQSGAWQPQHF. CDR3 in DNA: TGTGCCAGTAGTATGCAATCAGGGGCTTGGCAGCCCCAGCATTTT.